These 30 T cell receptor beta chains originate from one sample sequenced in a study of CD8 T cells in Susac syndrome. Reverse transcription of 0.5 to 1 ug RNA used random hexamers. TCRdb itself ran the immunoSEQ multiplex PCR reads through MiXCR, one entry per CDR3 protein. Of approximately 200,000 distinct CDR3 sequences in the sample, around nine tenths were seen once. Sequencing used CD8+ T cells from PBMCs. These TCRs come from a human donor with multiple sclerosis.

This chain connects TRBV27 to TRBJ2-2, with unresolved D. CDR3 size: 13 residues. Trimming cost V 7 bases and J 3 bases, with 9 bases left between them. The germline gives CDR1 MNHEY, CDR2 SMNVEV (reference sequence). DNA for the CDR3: TGTGCCAGCAAGAGTTCCTACACCGGGGAGCTGTTTTTT. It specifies CASKSSYTGELFF.

The CDR3 here is CASSSPGFGAPTDTQYF. The CDR3 DNA is TGTGCCAGCAGCTCCCCAGGGTTCGGGGCACCCACAGATACGCAGTATTTT. The gene calls are TRBV7-8 and TRBJ2-3; either TRBD1 or TRBD2 may supply D (5 bases each). The V gene's germline CDR1 is SGHVS and CDR2 FQNEAQ. This CDR3 spans 17 amino acids. V shed 4 bases and J shed 2 bases, with 19 bases lying between them. Looking up the rest from reference TRBV7-8 and TRBJ2-3 gives the full variable domain: GAGVSQSPRYKVAKRGQDVALRCDPISGHVSLFWYQQALGQGPEFLTYFQNEAQLDKSGLPSDRFFAERPEGSVSTLKIQRTQQEDSAVYLCASSSPGFGAPTDTQYFGPGTRLTVL.

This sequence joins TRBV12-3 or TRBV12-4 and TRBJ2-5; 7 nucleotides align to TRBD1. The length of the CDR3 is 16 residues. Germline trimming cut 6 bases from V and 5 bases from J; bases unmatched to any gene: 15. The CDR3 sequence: CASSPLQGVSLETQYF. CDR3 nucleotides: TGTGCCAGCAGCCCATTGCAGGGGGTCTCCCTCGAGACCCAGTACTTC.

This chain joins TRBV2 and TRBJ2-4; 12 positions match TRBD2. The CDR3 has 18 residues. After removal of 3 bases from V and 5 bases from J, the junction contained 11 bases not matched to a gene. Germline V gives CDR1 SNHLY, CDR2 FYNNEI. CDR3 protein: CASSDPKPSGGAENIQYF. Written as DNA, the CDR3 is TGTGCCAGCAGTGACCCCAAGCCTAGCGGGGGGGCCGAAAACATTCAGTACTTC.

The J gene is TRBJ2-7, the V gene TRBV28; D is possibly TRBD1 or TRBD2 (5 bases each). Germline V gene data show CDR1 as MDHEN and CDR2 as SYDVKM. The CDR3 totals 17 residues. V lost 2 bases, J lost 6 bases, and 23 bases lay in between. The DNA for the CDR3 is TGTGCCAGCAGTTTAGTTCTGGGTAGGGGTGGGAGTATCGAGCAGTACTTC. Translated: CASSLVLGRGGSIEQYF.

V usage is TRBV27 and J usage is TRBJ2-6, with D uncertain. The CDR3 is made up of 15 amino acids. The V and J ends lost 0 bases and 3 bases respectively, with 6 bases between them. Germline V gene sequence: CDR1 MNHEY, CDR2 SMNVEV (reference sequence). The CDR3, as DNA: TGTGCCAGCAGTTTATCCACAGTTGGGGCCAACGTCCTGACTTTC. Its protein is CASSLSTVGANVLTF.

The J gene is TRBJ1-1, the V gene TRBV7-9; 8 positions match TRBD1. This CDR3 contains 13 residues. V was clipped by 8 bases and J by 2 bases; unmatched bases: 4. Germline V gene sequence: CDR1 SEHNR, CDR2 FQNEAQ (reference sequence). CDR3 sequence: CASGAGGNTEAFF. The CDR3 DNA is TGTGCCAGCGGAGCAGGGGGCAACACTGAAGCTTTCTTT.

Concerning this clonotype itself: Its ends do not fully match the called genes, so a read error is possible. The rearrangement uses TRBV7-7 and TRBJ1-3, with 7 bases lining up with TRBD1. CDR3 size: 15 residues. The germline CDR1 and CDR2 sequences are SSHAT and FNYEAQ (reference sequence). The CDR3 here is CASSLNLDRGNTIYF. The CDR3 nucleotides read TGTGCTAGCAGCTTAAATTTGGACAGGGGAAACACCATATATTTT.

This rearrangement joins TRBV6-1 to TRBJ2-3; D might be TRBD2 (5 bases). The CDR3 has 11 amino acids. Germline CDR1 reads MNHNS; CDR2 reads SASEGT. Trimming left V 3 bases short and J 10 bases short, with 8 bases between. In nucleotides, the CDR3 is TGTGCCAGCAGTGAGGGAGCCCCGCAGTATTTT. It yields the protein CASSEGAPQYF.

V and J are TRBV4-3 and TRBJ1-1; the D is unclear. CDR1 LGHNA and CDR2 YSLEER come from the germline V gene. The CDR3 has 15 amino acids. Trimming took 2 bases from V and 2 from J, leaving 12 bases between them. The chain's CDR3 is CASSQWYGGNTEAFF. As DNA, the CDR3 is TGCGCCAGCAGCCAATGGTACGGTGGTAACACTGAAGCTTTCTTT.

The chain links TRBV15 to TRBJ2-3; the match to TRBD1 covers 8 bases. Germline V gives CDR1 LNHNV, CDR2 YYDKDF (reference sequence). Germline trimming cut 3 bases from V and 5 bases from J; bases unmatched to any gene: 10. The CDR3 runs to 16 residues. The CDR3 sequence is CATSSLQGGDEDTQYF. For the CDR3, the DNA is TGTGCCACCAGCAGCCTACAGGGGGGAGATGAAGATACGCAGTATTTT.

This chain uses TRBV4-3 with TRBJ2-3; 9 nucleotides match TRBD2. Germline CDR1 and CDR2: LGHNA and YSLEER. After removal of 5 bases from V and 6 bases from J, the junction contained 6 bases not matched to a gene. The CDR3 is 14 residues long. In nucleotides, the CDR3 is TGCGCCAGCAGCGGAGCGGGAGGACTCGATACGCAGTATTTT. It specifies CASSGAGGLDTQYF.

Written as DNA, the CDR3 is TGTGCCAGCGACCGAGGGGAAGTGGGAGAGACCCAGTACTTC. As protein: CASDRGEVGETQYF. The rearrangement joins TRBV9 to TRBJ2-5; the D gene could be TRBD1 or TRBD2 (5 bases each). V lost 7 bases and J 4 bases, leaving 17 bases between the germline ends. This CDR3 has 14 residues. The V gene's germline CDR1 is SGDLS and CDR2 YYNGEE.

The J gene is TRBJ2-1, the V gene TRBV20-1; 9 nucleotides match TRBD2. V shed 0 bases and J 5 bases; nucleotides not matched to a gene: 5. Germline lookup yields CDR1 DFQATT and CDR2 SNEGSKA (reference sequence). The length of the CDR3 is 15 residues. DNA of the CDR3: TGCAGTGCTAGAGATTTGGGACTAGCAAACAATGAGCAGTTCTTC. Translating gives CSARDLGLANNEQFF.

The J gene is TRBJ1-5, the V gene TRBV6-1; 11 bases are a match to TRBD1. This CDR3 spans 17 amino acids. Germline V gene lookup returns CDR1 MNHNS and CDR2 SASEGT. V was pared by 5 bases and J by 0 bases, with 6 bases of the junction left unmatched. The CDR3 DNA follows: TGTGCCAGCAGTACCGGGACAGGGGGATATAGCAATCAGCCCCAGCATTTT. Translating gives CASSTGTGGYSNQPQHF.

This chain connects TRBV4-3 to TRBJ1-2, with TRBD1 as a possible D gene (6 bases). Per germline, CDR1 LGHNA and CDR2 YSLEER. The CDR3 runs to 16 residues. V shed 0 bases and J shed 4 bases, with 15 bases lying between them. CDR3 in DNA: TGCGCCAGCAGCCAAGAATGGGCAGGGGTGAGCTATGGCTACACCTTC. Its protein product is CASSQEWAGVSYGYTF.

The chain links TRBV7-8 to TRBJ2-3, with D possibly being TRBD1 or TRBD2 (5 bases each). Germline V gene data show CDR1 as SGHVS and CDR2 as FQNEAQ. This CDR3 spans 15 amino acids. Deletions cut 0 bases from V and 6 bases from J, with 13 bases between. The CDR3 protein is CASSLAWGLRDTQYF. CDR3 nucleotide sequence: TGTGCCAGCAGCTTAGCGTGGGGGTTGAGGGATACGCAGTATTTT.

The CDR3 nucleotides read TGTGCCAGCAGTGAAACGAACACCGGGGAGCTGTTTTTT. This sequence encodes CASSETNTGELFF. The rearrangement links TRBV25-1 to TRBJ2-2; D uncertain. Trimming took 2 bases from V and 0 from J, leaving 1 base between them. The germline CDR1 and CDR2 sequences are MGHDK and SYGVNS. The CDR3 is made up of 13 amino acids. Filled out from reference TRBV25-1 and TRBJ2-2, the complete variable domain reads EADIYQTPRYLVIGTGKKITLECSQTMGHDKMYWYQQDPGMELHLIHYSYGVNSTEKGDLSSESTVSRIRTEHFPLTLESARPSHTSQYLCASSETNTGELFFGEGSRLTVL.

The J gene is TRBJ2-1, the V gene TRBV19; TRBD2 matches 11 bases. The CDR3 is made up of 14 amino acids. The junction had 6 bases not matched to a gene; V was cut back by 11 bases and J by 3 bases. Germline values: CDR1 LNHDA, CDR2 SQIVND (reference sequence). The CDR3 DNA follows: TGTGCCGGGGGACTAGCGGAGAACTACAATGAGCAGTTCTTC. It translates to CAGGLAENYNEQFF.

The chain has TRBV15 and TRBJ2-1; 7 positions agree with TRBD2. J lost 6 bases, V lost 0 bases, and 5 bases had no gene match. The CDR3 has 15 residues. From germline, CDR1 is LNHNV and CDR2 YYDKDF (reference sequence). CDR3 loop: CATSRDVTGGNEQFF. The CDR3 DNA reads TGTGCCACCAGCAGAGATGTCACGGGGGGCAATGAGCAGTTCTTC.

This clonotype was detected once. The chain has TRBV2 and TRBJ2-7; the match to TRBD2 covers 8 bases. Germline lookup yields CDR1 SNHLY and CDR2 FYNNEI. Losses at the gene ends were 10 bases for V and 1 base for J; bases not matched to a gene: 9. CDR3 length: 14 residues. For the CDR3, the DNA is TGTGCCACCAACGAGCGGGGGCCTTCCTACGAGCAGTACTTC. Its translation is CATNERGPSYEQYF.

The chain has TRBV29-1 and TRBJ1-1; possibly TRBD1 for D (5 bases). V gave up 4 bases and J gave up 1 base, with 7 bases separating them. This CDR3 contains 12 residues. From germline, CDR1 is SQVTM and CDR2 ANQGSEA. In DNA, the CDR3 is TGCAGCGTTGGGGGGGGGAACACTGAAGCTTTCTTT. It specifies CSVGGGNTEAFF.

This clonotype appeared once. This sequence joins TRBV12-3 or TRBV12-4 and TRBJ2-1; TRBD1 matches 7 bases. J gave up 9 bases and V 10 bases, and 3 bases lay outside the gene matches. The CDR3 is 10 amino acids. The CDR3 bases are TGTGCCACACAGGGGTCTGAGCAGTTCTTC. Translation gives CATQGSEQFF.

The CDR3 region is CASTGRDGYTF. The CDR3 bases are TGTGCCAGTACAGGAAGGGATGGCTACACCTTC. The chain combines TRBV19 with TRBJ1-2; unclear D gene. Germline V gives CDR1 LNHDA, CDR2 SQIVND (reference sequence). There are 11 residues in the CDR3. Trimming removed 7 bases at V and 6 bases at J, with 9 bases between.

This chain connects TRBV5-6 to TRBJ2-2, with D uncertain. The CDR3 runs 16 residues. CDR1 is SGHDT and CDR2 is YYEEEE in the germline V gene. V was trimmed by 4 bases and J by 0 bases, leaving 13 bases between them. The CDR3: CASSPSDVANTGELFF. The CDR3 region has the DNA TGTGCCAGCAGCCCCTCGGACGTGGCGAACACCGGGGAGCTGTTTTTT.

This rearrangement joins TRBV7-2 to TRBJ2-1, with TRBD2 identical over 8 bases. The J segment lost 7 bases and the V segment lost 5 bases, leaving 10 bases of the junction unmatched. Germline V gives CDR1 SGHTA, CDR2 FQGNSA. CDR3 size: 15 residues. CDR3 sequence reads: CASSLFTGGRNEQFF. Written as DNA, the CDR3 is TGTGCCAGCAGCCTGTTTACGGGGGGGCGGAATGAGCAGTTCTTC.

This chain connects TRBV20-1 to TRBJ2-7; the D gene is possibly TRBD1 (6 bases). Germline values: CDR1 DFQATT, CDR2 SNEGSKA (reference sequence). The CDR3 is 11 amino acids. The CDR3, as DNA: TGCAGCGCGGACAGACTATACGAGCAGTACTTC. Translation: CSADRLYEQYF.

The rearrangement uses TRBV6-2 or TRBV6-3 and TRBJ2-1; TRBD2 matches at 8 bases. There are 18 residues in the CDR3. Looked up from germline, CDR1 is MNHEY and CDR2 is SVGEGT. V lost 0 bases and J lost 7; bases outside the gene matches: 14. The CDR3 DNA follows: TGTGCCAGCAGTTACTCGAGAGAGCGGGAGAGTTTTCGGAATGAGCAGTTCTTC. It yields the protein CASSYSRERESFRNEQFF.

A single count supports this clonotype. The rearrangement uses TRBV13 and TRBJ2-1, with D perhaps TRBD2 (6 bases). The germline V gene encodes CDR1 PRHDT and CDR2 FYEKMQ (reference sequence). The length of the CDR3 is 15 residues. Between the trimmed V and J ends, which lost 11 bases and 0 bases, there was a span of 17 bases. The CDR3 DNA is TGTGCCTCCCAAGGTGACGGGAGCTCCTACAATGAGCAGTTCTTC. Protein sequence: CASQGDGSSYNEQFF.

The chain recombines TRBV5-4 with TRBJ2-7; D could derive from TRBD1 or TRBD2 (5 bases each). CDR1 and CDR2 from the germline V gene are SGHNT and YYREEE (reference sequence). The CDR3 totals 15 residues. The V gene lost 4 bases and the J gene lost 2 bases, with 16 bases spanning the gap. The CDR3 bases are TGTGCCAGCAGCCCGTCGTGGGGGTCCCCCTACGAGCAGTACTTC. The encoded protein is CASSPSWGSPYEQYF.